The 3 T cell receptor beta chains below come from one sample, sequenced in a study of T cells in Graves' hyperthyroidism and ophthalmopathy. What was amplified from RNA transcripts were TCR beta CDR3 regions. The TCR CDR3 first-round RT-PCR relied on the HTBI primer set. TCRdb itself ran the multiplex PCR reads through MiXCR, one entry per CDR3 protein. The repertoire holds 400,000 to 550,000 distinct CDR3 sequences, with 24% as singletons. The sequencing sample was made of blood. The receptors were gathered from a woman aged 25-40 years with Graves' ophthalmopathy.

The V call is TRBV7-8, the J call TRBJ1-2; tentatively, D is TRBD1 (6 bases). V was cut by 4 bases and J by 1 base, with 13 bases left in between. The CDR3 contains 15 residues. Per the germline V gene, CDR1 is SGHVS and CDR2 is FQNEAQ. CDR3: CASSSDSGINYGYTF. The CDR3 DNA follows: TGTGCCAGCAGCTCGGACAGTGGGATTAACTATGGCTACACCTTC.

This clonotype was recorded many times. The chain recombines TRBV29-1 with TRBJ1-1; possible D gene TRBD1, 6 bases. Germline CDR1 is SQVTM and CDR2 is ANQGSEA. The V and J ends lost 7 bases and 1 base respectively, with 13 bases between them. The CDR3 covers 13 residues. The CDR3 reads CSGRGGGNTEAFF. The CDR3 coding sequence is TGCAGCGGGAGAGGGGGGGGGAACACTGAAGCTTTCTTT.

There are many counts of this clonotype. V and J are TRBV6-1 and TRBJ1-1, with TRBD1 matching 7 bases. Germline CDR1 MNHNS, CDR2 SASEGT. The V segment lost 6 bases and the J segment 6 bases; nucleotides outside the gene matches: 10. This CDR3 comprises 14 residues. CDR3 in amino acids: CASRQEQGFPEAFF. In nucleotides, the CDR3 is TGTGCCAGCAGACAGGAACAGGGGTTTCCTGAAGCTTTCTTT.